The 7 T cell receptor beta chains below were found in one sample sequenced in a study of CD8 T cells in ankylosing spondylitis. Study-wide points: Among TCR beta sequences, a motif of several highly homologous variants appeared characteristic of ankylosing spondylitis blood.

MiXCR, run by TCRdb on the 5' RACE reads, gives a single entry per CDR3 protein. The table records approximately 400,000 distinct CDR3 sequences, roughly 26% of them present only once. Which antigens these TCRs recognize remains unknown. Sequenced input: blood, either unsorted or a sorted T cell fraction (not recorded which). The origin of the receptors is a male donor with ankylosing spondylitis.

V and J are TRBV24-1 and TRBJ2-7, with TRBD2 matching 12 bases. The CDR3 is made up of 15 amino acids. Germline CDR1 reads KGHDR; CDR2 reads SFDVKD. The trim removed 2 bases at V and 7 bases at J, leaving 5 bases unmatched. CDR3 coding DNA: TGTGCCACCAGTGATTCTAGCGGGAGGGTTCGTGAGCAGTACTTC. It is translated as CATSDSSGRVREQYF.

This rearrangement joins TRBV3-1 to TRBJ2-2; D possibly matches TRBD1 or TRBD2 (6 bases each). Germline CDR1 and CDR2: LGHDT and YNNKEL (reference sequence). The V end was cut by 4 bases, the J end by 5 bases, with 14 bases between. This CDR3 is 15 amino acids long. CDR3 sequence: CASSPLGGSTGELFF. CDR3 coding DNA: TGTGCCAGCAGCCCACTAGGGGGGAGTACCGGGGAGCTGTTTTTT.

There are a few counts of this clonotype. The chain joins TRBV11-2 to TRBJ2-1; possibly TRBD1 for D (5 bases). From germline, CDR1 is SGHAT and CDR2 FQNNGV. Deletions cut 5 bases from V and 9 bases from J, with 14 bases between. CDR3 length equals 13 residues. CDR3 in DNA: TGTGCCAGCAGCCCCCAGGGTTTTGTTGAGCAGTTCTTC. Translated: CASSPQGFVEQFF.

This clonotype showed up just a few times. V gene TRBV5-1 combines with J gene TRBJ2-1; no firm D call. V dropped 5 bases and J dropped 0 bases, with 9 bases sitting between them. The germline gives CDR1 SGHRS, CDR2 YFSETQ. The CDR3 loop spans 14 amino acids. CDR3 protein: CASREQSSYNEQFF. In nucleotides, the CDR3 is TGCGCCAGCAGGGAACAGTCCTCCTACAATGAGCAGTTCTTC.

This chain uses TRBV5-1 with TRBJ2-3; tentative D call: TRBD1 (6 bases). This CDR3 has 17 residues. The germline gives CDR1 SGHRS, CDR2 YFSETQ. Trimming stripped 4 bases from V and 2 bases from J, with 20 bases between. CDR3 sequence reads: CASSIIGQSRFTDTQYF. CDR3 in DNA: TGCGCCAGCAGCATAATAGGACAGTCCCGCTTCACAGATACGCAGTATTTT.

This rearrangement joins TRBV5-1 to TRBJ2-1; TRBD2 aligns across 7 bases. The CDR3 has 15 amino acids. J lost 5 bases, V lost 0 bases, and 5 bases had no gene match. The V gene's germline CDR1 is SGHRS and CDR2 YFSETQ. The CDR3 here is CASSLVIGRDNEQFF. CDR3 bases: TGCGCCAGCAGCTTGGTGATAGGGAGGGACAATGAGCAGTTCTTC.

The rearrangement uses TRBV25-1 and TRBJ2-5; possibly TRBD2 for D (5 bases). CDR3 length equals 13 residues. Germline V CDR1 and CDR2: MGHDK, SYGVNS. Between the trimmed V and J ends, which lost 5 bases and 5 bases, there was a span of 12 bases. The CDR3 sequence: CASSKDWWETQYF. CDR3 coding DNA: TGTGCCAGCAGTAAGGACTGGTGGGAGACCCAGTACTTC.